The clone carrying this T cell receptor (beta chain) was counted a single time. Method: immunoSEQ multiplex PCR; TCRdb's copy keeps in-frame clones and lacks some. This table has 180,000 or so clones, 89% appearing once. This CDR3 spans 14 amino acids. The J segment lost 3 bases and the V segment lost 5 bases, leaving 3 bases of the junction unmatched. The germline V gene has CDR1 LNHDA and CDR2 SQIVND (reference sequence). The data are from a study of blood T cell repertoires in COVID-19. The sequenced sample was PBMCs or T cells enriched from blood (not recorded which). The J gene is TRBJ2-1, the V gene TRBV19; 8 bases agree with TRBD1. The source of this sequence is a woman aged 40 to 49 with acute COVID-19. The DNA for the CDR3 is TGTGCCAGTAGTGACGGGACAGGCTACAATGAGCAGTTCTTC. Its translation is CASSDGTGYNEQFF.